This TCR beta chain was captured by sequencing in a study of T-cell memory formation after mild COVID-19. TCRdb processed the 5' RACE reads anew with MiXCR; each CDR3 protein has one entry. This sample carries approximately 230,000 distinct CDR3 sequences, about a sixth of them seen once, and the ten largest clones take roughly 3.6%. Germline loops: CDR1 SGHTA, CDR2 FQGNSA. Deletions cut 5 bases from V and 6 bases from J, with 18 bases between. The CDR3 runs to 15 residues. The rearrangement uses TRBV7-2 and TRBJ2-3; possible D gene TRBD1, 6 bases. The TCR comes from a young man who had mild COVID-19 (a few samples of this study predate the infection). Cell type and time point are not known. The material sequenced was PBMCs or a T cell subset sorted from them (not recorded which). CDR3 in DNA: TGTGCCAGCAGCCGAGCAGAGGGGGTTGGTGATACGCAGTATTTT. Protein product: CASSRAEGVGDTQYF. Looking up the rest from reference TRBV7-2 and TRBJ2-3 gives the full variable domain: GAGVSQSPSNKVTEKGKDVELRCDPISGHTALYWYRQSLGQGLEFLIYFQGNSAPDKSGLPSDRFSAERTGGSVSTLTIQRTQQEDSAVYLCASSRAEGVGDTQYFGPGTRLTVL.